Listed below are T cell receptor beta chains from one sample, sequenced in a study of OX40 agonist ivuxolimab in advanced cancers. Sequencing used immunoSEQ multiplex PCR; TCRdb keeps in-frame clones, though not all of them. The sample gives 55,000 to 65,000 clones, 75% to 90% of which show up once; around 2.1% is in the top ten. The source material was CD4+ or CD8+ T cells sorted from blood, sampled in a trial of the OX40 agonist ivuxolimab. These receptors all come from an adult with an advanced solid tumor such as melanoma, head and neck, liver or kidney cancer. Each CDR3 is given with its conserved first and last residue. The D gene is left open where the match is weak. Only part of the rows carry a size: once, few, many, or a class if the clone is expanded.

j_call v_call d_call clone_size cdr3_nt cdr3_aa
TRBJ2-3 TRBV19 NA NA TGTGCCAGTAGTCCAGGCCTCCCTGGTGAGGATACGCAGTATTTT CASSPGLPGEDTQYF
TRBJ1-2 TRBV7-9 NA NA TGTGCCAGCAGCTTAACCGTCTATGGCTACACCTTC CASSLTVYGYTF
TRBJ1-1 TRBV11-2 NA few TGTGCCAGCAGTTCCGGGGGGGCAGTAAACACTGAAGCTTTCTTT CASSSGGAVNTEAFF
TRBJ2-3 TRBV5-1 TRBD1 once TGCGCCAGCAGCTTAGGACAGGGCATATCCACAGATACGCAGTATTTT CASSLGQGISTDTQYF
TRBJ2-3 TRBV30 TRBD1 once TGTGCCTGGGACCCGGACAGGGCGGATACGCAGTATTTT CAWDPDRADTQYF
TRBJ2-1 TRBV6-1 NA NA TGTGCCAGCAGGATAGGGAGGAGCTCCTACAATGAGCAGTTCTTC CASRIGRSSYNEQFF
TRBJ2-2 TRBV9 NA NA TGTGCCAGCAGCGTAGTTCGCGGAGGGCCCGGGGAGCTGTTTTTT CASSVVRGGPGELFF
TRBJ2-5 TRBV7-6 TRBD2 NA TGTGCCAGCAGCCGACGTGGGGGGGGACAAGAGACCCAGTACTTC CASSRRGGGQETQYF
TRBJ1-1 TRBV28 TRBD1 NA TGTGCCAGCAGCCCGCCGGACAGGGGAGGTCGGGCTTTCTTT CASSPPDRGGRAFF
TRBJ2-7 TRBV28 NA NA TGTGCCAGCAGCAACAGGCGCCTAGTAATGGTCGAGCAGTACTTC CASSNRRLVMVEQYF
TRBJ2-7 TRBV6-1 NA once TGTGCCAGCAGTGAACTCTACTCCTACGAGCAGTACTTC CASSELYSYEQYF
TRBJ2-3 TRBV2 TRBD2 NA TGTGCCAGCAGACCGGGACTAGCGGTGTCAGATACGCAGTATTTT CASRPGLAVSDTQYF
TRBJ2-1 TRBV6-5 NA NA TGTGCCAGCAGTTATTTTATTACCAATGAGCAGTTCTTC CASSYFITNEQFF
TRBJ1-3 TRBV10-3 NA NA TGTGCCATCAGTGACACGGGAGAGACCATATATTTT CAISDTGETIYF
TRBJ2-7 TRBV5-1 TRBD1 NA TGCGCCAGCAAACCTAGGACAGGGGATCCCTACGAGCAGTACTTC CASKPRTGDPYEQYF
TRBJ2-5 TRBV30 TRBD2 NA TGTGCCTGGAGTGTAAAATGGCGGGGGGCAGAGACCCAGTACTTC CAWSVKWRGAETQYF
TRBJ2-7 TRBV30 TRBD1 NA TGTGCCTGGGGGGGACAGGGCCCCTACGAGCAGTACTTC CAWGGQGPYEQYF
TRBJ2-7 TRBV6-1 NA few TGTGCCAGCACCCTAGGCCCCGGAGACGAGCAGTACTTC CASTLGPGDEQYF
TRBJ2-7 TRBV4-1 NA NA TGCGCCAGCAGCCAAGCTGAGGGGAGGAAGTACTTC CASSQAEGRKYF
TRBJ1-4 TRBV15 NA NA TGTGCCACCAGCAGGGACACCGCAACTAATGAAAAACTGTTTTTT CATSRDTATNEKLFF
TRBJ2-3 TRBV27 TRBD1 NA TGTGCCAGCAGTTCGGACAGGGGGATGGATACGCAGTATTTT CASSSDRGMDTQYF
TRBJ1-1 TRBV5-1 TRBD1 NA TGCGCCAGCAGCAACACAGGGGCCGCGAACTATGAAGCTTTCTTT CASSNTGAANYEAFF
TRBJ2-2 TRBV29-1 NA NA TGCAGCGCCCAACAGGGAGGGAACGGCGGGGAGCTGTTTTTT CSAQQGGNGGELFF
TRBJ1-1 TRBV30 TRBD1 NA TGTGCCTGGAGTTCCCTTCTTTCAGGGGGCACTGAAGCTTTCTTT CAWSSLLSGGTEAFF
TRBJ2-6 TRBV13 NA NA TGTGCCAGCAGCTCCCGGCAGGCCAACGTCCTGACTTTC CASSSRQANVLTF
TRBJ1-1 TRBV20-1 NA NA TGCAGTGCCCCCGGGAATCGTGAAGCTTTCTTT CSAPGNREAFF
TRBJ2-1 TRBV6-6 NA NA TGTGCCGCAACAGATTACAATGAGCAGTTCTTC CAATDYNEQFF
TRBJ1-5 TRBV28 TRBD1 NA TGTGCCAGCCGACAGGGAGGAAAGGTTAATCAGCCCCAGCATTTT CASRQGGKVNQPQHF
TRBJ2-2 TRBV5-1 NA NA TGCGCCAGCAGCTTGGTCCTGGCCCGGACGACCGGGGAGCTGTTTTTT CASSLVLARTTGELFF
TRBJ1-1 TRBV5-1 TRBD1 NA TGCGCCAGCAGCTTATTGACAGGGGCCAAGAACACTGAAGCTTTCTTT CASSLLTGAKNTEAFF
TRBJ2-1 TRBV7-7 TRBD2 NA TGTGCTAGCAGCAACGGACTAGCGGGAGTGGATGAGCAGTTCTTC CASSNGLAGVDEQFF
TRBJ2-1 TRBV7-2 TRBD1 NA TGTGCCAGCAGCTTAGGGGGGACAGGCCTCTACAATGAGCAGTTCTTC CASSLGGTGLYNEQFF
TRBJ2-2 TRBV28 NA NA TGTGCCAGCAATGGGGAGGCCGATGGGGCCGGGGAGCTGTTTTTT CASNGEADGAGELFF
TRBJ1-1 TRBV2 NA NA TGTGCCAGCAGTGACCGGGGGCGAAGAAGCACTGAAGCTTTCTTT CASSDRGRRSTEAFF
TRBJ2-2 TRBV4-1 TRBD1 NA TGCGCCAGCAGCCCTACACCGGGACAGGGGGCGGGGAGCACCGGGGAGCTGTTTTTT CASSPTPGQGAGSTGELFF
TRBJ1-1 TRBV30 TRBD1 few TGTGCCTGGACCGGGACAGGGAAAGGGCAAGCTTTCTTT CAWTGTGKGQAFF
TRBJ2-7 TRBV14 NA few TGTGCCAGCAGCCAAGCCTACGAGCAGTACTTC CASSQAYEQYF